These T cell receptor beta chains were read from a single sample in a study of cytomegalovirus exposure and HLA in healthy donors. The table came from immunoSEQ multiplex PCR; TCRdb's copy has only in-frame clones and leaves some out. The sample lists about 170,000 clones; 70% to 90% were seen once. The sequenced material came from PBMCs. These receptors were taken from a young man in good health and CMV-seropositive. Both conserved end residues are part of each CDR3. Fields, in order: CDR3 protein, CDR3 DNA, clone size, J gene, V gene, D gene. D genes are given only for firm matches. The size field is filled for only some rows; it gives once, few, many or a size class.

CDR3: CASSLSGQTYEQYF
DNA: TGTGCCAGCAGCCTCTCGGGACAGACCTACGAGCAGTACTTC
size: NA
J: TRBJ2-7
V: TRBV7-9
D: TRBD1

CDR3: CASSLSTGSEQYF
DNA: TGTGCCAGCAGTTTATCGACAGGGAGCGAGCAGTACTTC
size: NA
J: TRBJ2-7
V: TRBV27
D: TRBD1

CDR3: CASKPGLAAADTQYF
DNA: TGCGCCAGCAAGCCGGGACTAGCGGCCGCAGATACGCAGTATTTT
size: NA
J: TRBJ2-3
V: TRBV10-2
D: TRBD2

CDR3: CASSVSFSGANVLTF
DNA: TGTGCCAGTAGTGTCTCGTTCTCTGGGGCCAACGTCCTGACTTTC
size: NA
J: TRBJ2-6
V: TRBV19
D: NA

CDR3: CASGRQEYEQYF
DNA: TGTGCCAGCGGAAGACAGGAATACGAGCAGTACTTC
size: NA
J: TRBJ2-7
V: TRBV5-6
D: NA

CDR3: CASSPGTSGGIQETQYF
DNA: TGTGCCAGCAGCCCCGGGACTAGCGGGGGTATTCAAGAGACCCAGTACTTC
size: NA
J: TRBJ2-5
V: TRBV7-3
D: TRBD2

CDR3: CASSPKREGNQPQHF
DNA: TGTGCCAGCAGCCCGAAGAGGGAAGGCAATCAGCCCCAGCATTTT
size: few
J: TRBJ1-5
V: TRBV7-2
D: NA

CDR3: CASSVAAGGYEQYF
DNA: TGTGCCAGCAGCGTAGCGGCAGGGGGCTACGAGCAGTACTTC
size: NA
J: TRBJ2-7
V: TRBV9
D: TRBD1

CDR3: CASSLGGQGTDTQYF
DNA: TGTGCCAGCAGCTTAGGGGGACAGGGTACAGATACGCAGTATTTT
size: once
J: TRBJ2-3
V: TRBV13
D: TRBD1

CDR3: CASSETLTGGLQPQHF
DNA: TGTGCCAGCAGTGAAACGCTGACAGGGGGCCTTCAGCCCCAGCATTTT
size: NA
J: TRBJ1-5
V: TRBV6-1
D: TRBD1

CDR3: CASSRRSGQGLYGYTF
DNA: TGTGCCAGCAGCCGCAGGTCGGGGCAGGGGCTCTATGGCTACACCTTC
size: NA
J: TRBJ1-2
V: TRBV7-2
D: NA

CDR3: CASSSVAGGQETQYF
DNA: TGTGCCAGCAGCTCAGTAGCGGGGGGGCAAGAGACCCAGTACTTC
size: NA
J: TRBJ2-5
V: TRBV11-3
D: TRBD2

CDR3: CASSLSGGTDNSPLHF
DNA: TGTGCCAGCAGCTTATCGGGGGGAACGGATAATTCACCCCTCCACTTT
size: NA
J: TRBJ1-6
V: TRBV11-3
D: NA

CDR3: CASSQDLQGNEKLFF
DNA: TGTGCCAGCAGCCAAGATCTACAGGGCAATGAAAAACTGTTTTTT
size: NA
J: TRBJ1-4
V: TRBV4-2
D: NA

CDR3: CASSLGDRTYNSPLHF
DNA: TGCGCCAGCAGCTTGGGGGACAGAACTTATAATTCACCCCTCCACTTT
size: few
J: TRBJ1-6
V: TRBV5-1
D: TRBD1

CDR3: CASSWADRAQGNIQYF
DNA: TGCGCCAGCAGCTGGGCGGACAGGGCCCAGGGAAACATTCAGTACTTC
size: NA
J: TRBJ2-4
V: TRBV5-1
D: TRBD1

CDR3: CASGKTGYGYTF
DNA: TGTGCTAGTGGTAAGACAGGATATGGCTACACCTTC
size: NA
J: TRBJ1-2
V: TRBV12-5
D: NA

CDR3: CASSLPRGMMTEAFF
DNA: TGTGCCAGCAGCCTACCCAGGGGGATGATGACTGAAGCTTTCTTT
size: NA
J: TRBJ1-1
V: TRBV5-4
D: TRBD1

CDR3: CASSDRLAGGLEQFF
DNA: TGTGCCAGCAGTGACCGACTAGCGGGGGGTCTTGAGCAGTTCTTC
size: once
J: TRBJ2-1
V: TRBV27
D: TRBD2

CDR3: CASSFLQGALNEQFF
DNA: TGTGCCAGCAGCTTCTTACAGGGGGCCCTCAATGAGCAGTTCTTC
size: NA
J: TRBJ2-1
V: TRBV7-9
D: TRBD1

CDR3: CASSLGSSGANVLTF
DNA: TGTGCCAGCAGCTTAGGGAGCTCTGGGGCCAACGTCCTGACTTTC
size: NA
J: TRBJ2-6
V: TRBV7-2
D: NA

CDR3: CASSGPEKGVYNYGYTF
DNA: TGTGCCAGTAGTGGACCAGAAAAGGGGGTATACAACTATGGCTACACCTTC
size: NA
J: TRBJ1-2
V: TRBV19
D: NA

CDR3: CASSGSPGQAPLEQYF
DNA: TGTGCCAGCAGCGGCTCCCCGGGACAGGCTCCCCTCGAGCAGTACTTC
size: NA
J: TRBJ2-7
V: TRBV21-1
D: NA

CDR3: CASSPNAGVQGYGYTF
DNA: TGTGCCAGCAGCCCCAACGCAGGGGTCCAGGGCTATGGCTACACCTTC
size: NA
J: TRBJ1-2
V: TRBV5-4
D: NA

CDR3: CASSYEGSLRGEQYF
DNA: TGTGCCAGCAGTTACGAGGGTTCACTTCGAGGCGAGCAGTACTTC
size: few
J: TRBJ2-7
V: TRBV6-5
D: NA

CDR3: CASSLALAGNTEAFF
DNA: TGTGCCAGCAGCTTGGCCCTCGCGGGGAACACTGAAGCTTTCTTT
size: NA
J: TRBJ1-1
V: TRBV5-4
D: NA

CDR3: CASSLKGAGGTEAFF
DNA: TGTGCCAGCAGCTTAAAGGGGGCAGGAGGTACTGAAGCTTTCTTT
size: NA
J: TRBJ1-1
V: TRBV5-4
D: TRBD1

CDR3: CASSQDSTLTNTGELFF
DNA: TGCGCCAGCAGCCAGGACTCAACATTGACGAACACCGGGGAGCTGTTTTTT
size: few
J: TRBJ2-2
V: TRBV4-3
D: NA